The clone carrying this TCR beta chain was observed a handful of times. Its antigen remains unidentified. Germline CDR1 and CDR2: MNHEY and SVGEGT. This CDR3 has 17 amino acids. Deletions cut 5 bases from V and 5 bases from J, with 23 bases between. These data originate in a study of identical twins. Study-wide points: Cord blood beta clonotypes present at high abundance carried fewer insertions; no such pattern appeared in memory repertoires.

From the 5' RACE reads, TCRdb called clonotypes with MiXCR, one entry per CDR3 protein. Here the sample spans some 560,000 distinct CDR3 sequences, roughly 9.5% being singletons. The same sample was also used in a study of yellow fever vaccine responses in identical twins.

Source material: PBMCs. This sequence joins TRBV6-2 or TRBV6-3 and TRBJ2-3; a possible D gene is TRBD2 (5 bases). The origin of this receptor is a woman under 30 in good health. CDR3 sequence: CASSPIPNSPGKDTQYF. CDR3 in DNA: TGTGCCAGCAGTCCCATCCCAAACTCGCCGGGGAAAGATACGCAGTATTTT.